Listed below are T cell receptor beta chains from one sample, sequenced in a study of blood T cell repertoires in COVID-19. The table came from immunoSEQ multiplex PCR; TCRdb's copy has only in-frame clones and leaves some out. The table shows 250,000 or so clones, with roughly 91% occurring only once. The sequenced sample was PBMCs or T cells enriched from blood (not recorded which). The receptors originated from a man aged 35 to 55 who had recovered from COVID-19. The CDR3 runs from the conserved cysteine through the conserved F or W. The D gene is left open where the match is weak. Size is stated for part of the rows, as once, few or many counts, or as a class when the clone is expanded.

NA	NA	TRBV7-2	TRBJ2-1	CASGRAYNEQFF	TGTGCCAGCGGCAGGGCCTACAATGAGCAGTTCTTC
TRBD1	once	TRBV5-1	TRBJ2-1	CASSLIGTGPYNEQFF	TGCGCCAGCAGCTTGATCGGGACAGGCCCCTACAATGAGCAGTTCTTC
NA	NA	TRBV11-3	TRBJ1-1	CASSFGLEAFF	TGTGCCAGCAGCTTCGGGTTAGAAGCTTTCTTT
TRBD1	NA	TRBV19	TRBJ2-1	CASRLTGGNYNEQFF	TGTGCCAGTAGGCTAACAGGGGGCAACTACAATGAGCAGTTCTTC
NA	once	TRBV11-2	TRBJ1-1	CASSLVGRENGEAFF	TGTGCCAGCAGCTTAGTAGGGCGGGAGAATGGTGAAGCTTTCTTT
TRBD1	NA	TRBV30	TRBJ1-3	CAWRGGTVSSGNTIYF	TGTGCCTGGAGGGGCGGGACAGTAAGCTCTGGAAACACCATATATTTT
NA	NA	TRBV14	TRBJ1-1	CASSRTGMGEAFF	TGTGCCAGCAGCCGAACAGGGATGGGTGAAGCTTTCTTT
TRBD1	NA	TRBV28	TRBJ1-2	CASRFWTGFYGYTF	TGTGCCAGCAGATTCTGGACAGGTTTTTATGGCTACACCTTC
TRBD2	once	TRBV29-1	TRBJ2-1	CSVELSIFSGSGGIYNEQFF	TGCAGCGTTGAACTCTCCATTTTTTCGGGTAGCGGGGGGATATACAATGAGCAGTTCTTC
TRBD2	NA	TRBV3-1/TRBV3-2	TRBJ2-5	CASSQDASGRGGETQYF	TGTGCCAGCAGCCAAGATGCCAGCGGGAGAGGTGGAGAGACCCAGTACTTC
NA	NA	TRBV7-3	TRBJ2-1	CASSLIQINNEQFF	TGTGCCAGCAGCTTAATACAGATCAACAATGAGCAGTTCTTC
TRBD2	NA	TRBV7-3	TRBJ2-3	CASSLFGLVLAEGKDTQYF	TGTGCCAGCAGCTTATTTGGACTAGTACTAGCTGAAGGGAAAGATACGCAGTATTTT
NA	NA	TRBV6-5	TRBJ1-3	CASGRKSGNTIYF	TGTGCCAGCGGGAGGAAATCTGGAAACACCATATATTTT
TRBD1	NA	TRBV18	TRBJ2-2	CASSQNRGRGTGELFF	TGTGCCAGCTCACAAAACAGGGGGCGCGGTACCGGGGAGCTGTTTTTT
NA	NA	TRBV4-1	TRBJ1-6	CASSQYGSDMLVYNSPLHF	TGCGCCAGCAGCCAATACGGATCCGACATGTTAGTCTATAATTCACCCCTCCACTTT
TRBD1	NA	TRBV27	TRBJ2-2	CASSSWTGRTGELFF	TGTGCCAGCAGTTCCTGGACAGGGCGGACCGGGGAGCTGTTTTTT
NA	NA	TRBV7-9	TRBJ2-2	CASSLYTGSNTGELFF	TGTGCCAGCAGCTTATACACGGGTTCGAACACCGGGGAGCTGTTTTTT
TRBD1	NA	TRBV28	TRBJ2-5	CASRWTGRETQYF	TGTGCCAGCAGATGGACAGGGAGAGAGACCCAGTACTTC
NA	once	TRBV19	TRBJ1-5	CATTAGQPNQPQHF	TGTGCCACCACGGCCGGACAGCCCAATCAGCCCCAGCATTTT
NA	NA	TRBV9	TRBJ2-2	CASSVALLRGSGTGELFF	TGTGCCAGCAGCGTAGCCCTACTGCGGGGATCGGGCACCGGGGAGCTGTTTTTT
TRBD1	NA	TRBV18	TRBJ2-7	CASSPGDREYF	TGTGCCAGCTCACCAGGGGACAGGGAGTACTTC
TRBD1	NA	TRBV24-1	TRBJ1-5	CATSDPGTGENQPQHF	TGTGCCACCAGTGATCCGGGAACAGGGGAGAATCAGCCCCAGCATTTT
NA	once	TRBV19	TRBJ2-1	CASSRTKTSYNEQFF	TGTGCCAGTAGCCGAACTAAGACCTCCTACAATGAGCAGTTCTTC
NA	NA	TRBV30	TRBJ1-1	CAWSVRPDTEAFF	TGTGCCTGGAGTGTACGTCCGGACACTGAAGCTTTCTTT
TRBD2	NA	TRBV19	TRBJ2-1	CASSRSLSGRAYNEQFF	TGTGCCAGTAGTAGAAGTCTTAGCGGGAGGGCCTACAATGAGCAGTTCTTC
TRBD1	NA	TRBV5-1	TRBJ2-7	CASSNRDRLSYEQYF	TGCGCCAGCAGCAACCGGGACAGACTCTCCTACGAGCAGTACTTC
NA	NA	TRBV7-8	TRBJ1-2	CASSLKPTGYGYTF	TGTGCCAGCAGCTTAAAGCCTACAGGGTATGGCTACACCTTC
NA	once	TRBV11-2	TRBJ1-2	CASSHQGLPGYTF	TGTGCCAGCAGCCACCAGGGGTTGCCCGGCTACACCTTC
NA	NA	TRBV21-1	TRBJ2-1	CASSKVTSGRHSYNEQFF	TGTGCCAGCAGCAAAGTAACTAGCGGCCGCCACTCCTACAATGAGCAGTTCTTC
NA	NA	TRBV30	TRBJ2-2	CAYRGSGGTGELFF	TGTGCCTACAGGGGGTCGGGGGGCACCGGGGAGCTGTTTTTT
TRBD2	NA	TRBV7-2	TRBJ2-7	CASSSQSGRSYEQYF	TGTGCCAGCAGCTCCCAAAGCGGGAGGAGCTACGAGCAGTACTTC
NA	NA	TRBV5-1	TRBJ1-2	CASSFTGGAYGYTF	TGCGCCAGCAGCTTCACGGGGGGCGCCTATGGCTACACCTTC
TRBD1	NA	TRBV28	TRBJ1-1	CASSLARQGRTEAFF	TGTGCCAGCAGTTTAGCAAGACAGGGACGGACTGAAGCTTTCTTT
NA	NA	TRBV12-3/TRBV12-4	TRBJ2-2	CASSSTGELFF	TGTGCCAGCAGTTCGACCGGGGAGCTGTTTTTT
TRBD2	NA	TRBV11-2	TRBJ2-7	CASSISGVYEQYF	TGTGCCAGCAGCATTAGCGGGGTCTACGAGCAGTACTTC
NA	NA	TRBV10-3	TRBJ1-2	CAISEAGNSYGYTF	TGTGCCATCAGTGAGGCAGGGAACAGCTATGGCTACACCTTC
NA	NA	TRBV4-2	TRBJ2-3	CASSQETRNTKTQYF	TGTGCCAGCAGCCAAGAAACCAGAAACACCAAAACGCAGTATTTT
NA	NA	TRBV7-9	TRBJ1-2	CASSLASGRRVGGYTF	TGTGCCAGCAGCTTAGCCAGTGGGCGCAGGGTAGGCGGCTACACCTTC
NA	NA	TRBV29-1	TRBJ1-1	CSVELGGNTEAFF	TGCAGCGTTGAGTTGGGGGGGAACACTGAAGCTTTCTTT
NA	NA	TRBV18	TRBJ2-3	CASSPPSFPRGASTDTQYF	TGTGCCAGCTCACCTCCGAGTTTTCCCCGGGGGGCTAGCACAGATACGCAGTATTTT
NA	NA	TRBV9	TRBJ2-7	CASSPSNLGYSYEQYF	TGTGCCAGCAGCCCTTCGAATCTGGGCTACTCCTACGAGCAGTACTTC
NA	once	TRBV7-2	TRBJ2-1	CASSLGGEAEQFF	TGTGCCAGCAGTTTAGGAGGCGAGGCTGAGCAGTTCTTC